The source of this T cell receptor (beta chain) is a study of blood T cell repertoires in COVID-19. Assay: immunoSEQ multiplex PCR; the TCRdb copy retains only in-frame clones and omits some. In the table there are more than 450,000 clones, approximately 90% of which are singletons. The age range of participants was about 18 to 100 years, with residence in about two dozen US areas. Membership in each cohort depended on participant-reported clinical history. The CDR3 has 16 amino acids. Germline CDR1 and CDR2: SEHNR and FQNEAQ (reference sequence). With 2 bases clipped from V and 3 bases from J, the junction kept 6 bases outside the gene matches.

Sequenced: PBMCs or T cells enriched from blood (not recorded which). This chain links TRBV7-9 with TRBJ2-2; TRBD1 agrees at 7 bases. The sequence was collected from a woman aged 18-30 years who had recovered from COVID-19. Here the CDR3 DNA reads TGTGCCAGCAGCTTACAAGGGACAGATCACACCGGGGAGCTGTTTTTT. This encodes CASSLQGTDHTGELFF. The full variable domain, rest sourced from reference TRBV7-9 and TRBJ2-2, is DTGVSQNPRHKITKRGQNVTFRCDPISEHNRLYWYRQTLGQGPEFLTYFQNEAQLEKSRLLSDRFSAERPKGSFSTLEIQRTEQGDSAMYLCASSLQGTDHTGELFFGEGSRLTVL.